The entry that follows covers one T cell receptor beta chain sequence. Its matching antigen is unknown. Sequenced by immunoSEQ multiplex PCR; TCRdb stores in-frame clones only, minus some. Altogether 650,000 to 700,000 clones are present, 90% being singletons, with the ten largest covering more than 30%. This sample stems from a study of shared clonotypes between healthy human individuals. Overall study findings and caveats: Among donors, the sharing of clonotypes was expected to be influenced by sequencing depth. Few donors restricted represented genetic and exposure-history diversity. Incompleteness in sorted-subset sequencing, despite large depth, was shown by rarefaction.

The CDR3 is made up of 15 amino acids. Trimming stripped 6 bases from V and 0 bases from J, with 15 bases between. CDR1 SNHLY and CDR2 FYNNEI come from the germline V gene. The chain combines TRBV2 with TRBJ2-7, with D uncertain. Sequencing was done on a sample of memory CD8+ T cells from PBMCs. Subset denoted: CD45RO+ cells pooled with CCR7-negative TemRA cells. This receptor was identified in a man younger than 35 in good health. Some clones in this sample may be carry-over from other donors' samples. In nucleotides, the CDR3 is TGTGCCAGCAGGACTGGGCAGCTGAGCTCCTACGAGCAGTACTTC. The encoded protein is CASRTGQLSSYEQYF.